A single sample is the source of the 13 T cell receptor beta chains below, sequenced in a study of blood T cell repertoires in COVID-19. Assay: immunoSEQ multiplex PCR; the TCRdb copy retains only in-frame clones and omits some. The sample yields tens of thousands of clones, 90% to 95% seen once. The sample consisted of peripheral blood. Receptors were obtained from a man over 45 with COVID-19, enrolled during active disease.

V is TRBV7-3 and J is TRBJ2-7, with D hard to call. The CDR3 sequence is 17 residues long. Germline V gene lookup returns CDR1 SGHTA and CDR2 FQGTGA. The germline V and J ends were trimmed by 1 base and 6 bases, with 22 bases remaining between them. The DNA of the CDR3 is TGTGCCAGCAGCTTAAGGTTCTTCCGAACCGAGCCGGGCGAGCAGTACTTC. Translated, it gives CASSLRFFRTEPGEQYF. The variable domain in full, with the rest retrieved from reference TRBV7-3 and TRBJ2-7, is GAGVSQTPSNKVTEKGKYVELRCDPISGHTALYWYRQSLGQGPEFLIYFQGTGAADDSGLPNDRFFAVRPEGSVSTLKIQRTERGDSAVYLCASSLRFFRTEPGEQYFGPGTRLTVT.

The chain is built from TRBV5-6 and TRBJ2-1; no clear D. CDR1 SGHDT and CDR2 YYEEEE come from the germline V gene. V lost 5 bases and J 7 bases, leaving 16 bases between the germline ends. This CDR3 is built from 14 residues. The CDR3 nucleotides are TGTGCCAGCAGACGACGATGGGCGTTTAATGAGCAGTTCTTC. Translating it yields CASRRRWAFNEQFF.

CDR3 region: CASSLRLAGVRHNEQFF. The CDR3 region has the DNA TGTGCCAGCAGCCTAAGACTAGCGGGAGTTAGACACAATGAGCAGTTCTTC. The chain has TRBV11-3 and TRBJ2-1, with 12 bases aligning to TRBD2. CDR1 SGHNT and CDR2 YENEEA come from the germline V gene. This CDR3 contains 17 residues. Losses at the gene ends were 5 bases for V and 5 bases for J; bases not matched to a gene: 10.

The CDR3 reads CASSLAQGKITEAFF. The CDR3 nucleotides are TGTGCCAGCAGCTTGGCCCAGGGGAAGATCACTGAAGCTTTCTTT. V usage is TRBV5-6 and J usage is TRBJ1-1, with D possibly being TRBD1 (6 bases). Per the germline V gene, CDR1 is SGHDT and CDR2 is YYEEEE. Trimming removed 0 bases at V and 4 bases at J, with 13 bases between. This CDR3 region has 15 residues.

CDR3 in amino acids: CASSRNGREGSYEQYF. In nucleotides, the CDR3 is TGTGCCAGCAGCCGTAACGGGCGGGAGGGTTCCTACGAGCAGTACTTC. The J gene is TRBJ2-7, the V gene TRBV5-5; TRBD2 aligns across 9 bases. In germline, CDR1 is SGHKS, CDR2 YYEKEE (reference sequence). The junction had 9 bases not matched to a gene; V was cut back by 4 bases and J by 1 base. The CDR3 runs 16 residues.

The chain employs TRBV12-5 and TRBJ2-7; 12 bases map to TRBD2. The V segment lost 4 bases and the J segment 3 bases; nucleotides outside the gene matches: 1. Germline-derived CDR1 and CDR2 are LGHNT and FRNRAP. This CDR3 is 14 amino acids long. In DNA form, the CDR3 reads TGTGCTAGTGGTTCGGGACTAGCGGGCTACGAGCAGTACTTC. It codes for CASGSGLAGYEQYF.

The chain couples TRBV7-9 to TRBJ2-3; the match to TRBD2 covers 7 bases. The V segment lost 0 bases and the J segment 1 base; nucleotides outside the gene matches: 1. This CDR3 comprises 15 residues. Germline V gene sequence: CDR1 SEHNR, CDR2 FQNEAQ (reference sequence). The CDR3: CASSLAGLRTDTQYF. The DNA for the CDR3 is TGTGCCAGCAGCTTAGCGGGACTACGCACAGATACGCAGTATTTT.

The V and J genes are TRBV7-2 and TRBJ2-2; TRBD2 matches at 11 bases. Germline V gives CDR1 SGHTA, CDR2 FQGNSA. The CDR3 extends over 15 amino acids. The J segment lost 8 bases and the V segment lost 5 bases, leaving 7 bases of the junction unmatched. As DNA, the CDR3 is TGTGCCAGCAGCCCGCGACTAGCGGGGTCAGGGGAGCTGTTTTTT. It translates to CASSPRLAGSGELFF.

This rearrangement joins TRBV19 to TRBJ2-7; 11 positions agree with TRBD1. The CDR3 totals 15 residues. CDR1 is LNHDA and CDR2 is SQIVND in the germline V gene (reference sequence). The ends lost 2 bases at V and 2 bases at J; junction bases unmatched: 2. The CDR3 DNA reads TGTGCCAGTAGTATATTGGGACAGGGGGCCTACGAGCAGTACTTC. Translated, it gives CASSILGQGAYEQYF.

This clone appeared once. The CDR3 protein is CASSHTGLLTQYF. For the CDR3, the DNA is TGCGCCAGCAGTCACACAGGGCTTCTTACGCAGTATTTT. The chain joins TRBV23-1 to TRBJ2-3; D may be TRBD1 (6 bases). TRBV23-1 is identified as an open reading frame with a role that is uncertain. Trimming shortened V by 3 bases and J by 8 bases, and 12 bases separated the two germline ends. This CDR3 region has 13 residues.

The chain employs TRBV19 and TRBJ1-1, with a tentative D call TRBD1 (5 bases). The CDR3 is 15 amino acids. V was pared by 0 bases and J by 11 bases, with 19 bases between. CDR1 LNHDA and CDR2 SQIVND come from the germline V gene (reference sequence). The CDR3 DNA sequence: TGTGCCAGTAGTATAGATCTCACAACCTTGGAGGGGGCTTTCTTT. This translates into CASSIDLTTLEGAFF.

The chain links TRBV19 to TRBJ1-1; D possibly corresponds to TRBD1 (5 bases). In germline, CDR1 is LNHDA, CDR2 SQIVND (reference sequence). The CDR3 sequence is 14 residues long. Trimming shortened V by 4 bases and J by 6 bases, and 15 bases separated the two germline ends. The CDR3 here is CASSTRGGFAEAFF. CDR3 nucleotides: TGTGCCAGTAGTACCCGGGGGGGGTTCGCTGAAGCTTTCTTT. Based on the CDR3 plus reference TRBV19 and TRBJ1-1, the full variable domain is DGGITQSPKYLFRKEGQNVTLSCEQNLNHDAMYWYRQDPGQGLRLIYYSQIVNDFQKGDIAEGYSVSREKKESFPLTVTSAQKNPTAFYLCASSTRGGFAEAFFGQGTRLTVV.

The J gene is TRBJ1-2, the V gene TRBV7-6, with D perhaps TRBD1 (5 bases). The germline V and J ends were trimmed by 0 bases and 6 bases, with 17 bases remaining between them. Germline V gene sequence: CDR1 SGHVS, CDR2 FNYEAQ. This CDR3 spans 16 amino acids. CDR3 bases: TGTGCCAGCAGCTTAGCTCCCCGGGGGGTAGGAGATGGCTACACCTTC. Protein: CASSLAPRGVGDGYTF. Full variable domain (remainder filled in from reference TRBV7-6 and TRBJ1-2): GAGVSQSPRYKVTKRGQDVALRCDPISGHVSLYWYRQALGQGPEFLTYFNYEAQQDKSGLPNDRFSAERPEGSISTLTIQRTEQRDSAMYRCASSLAPRGVGDGYTFGSGTRLTVV.